These 14 T cell receptor beta chains originate from one sample sequenced in a study of T cells in Graves' hyperthyroidism and ophthalmopathy. What was amplified from RNA transcripts were TCR beta CDR3 regions. HTBI primers were used for first-round RT-PCR of the TCR CDR3. MiXCR was run by TCRdb on the multiplex PCR reads, yielding one entry per CDR3 protein. Of over 500,000 distinct CDR3 sequences listed, approximately 16% are singletons. Sequencing input: blood. The receptors were sampled from a woman aged 25 to 39 with Graves' ophthalmopathy.

The rearrangement uses TRBV27 and TRBJ2-2; 12 positions match TRBD2. Germline CDR1 and CDR2: MNHEY and SMNVEV (reference sequence). The CDR3 extends over 14 amino acids. Trimming took 8 bases from V and 7 from J; bases not matched to a gene: 5. The CDR3 DNA is TGTGCCAGCTCTAGCGGGAGGGCCGTCGGGGAGCTGTTTTTT. Translating it yields CASSSGRAVGELFF.

Turning to this clonotype: At one boundary the junction diverges from the germline segment, which might be a read error. This chain uses TRBV7-3 with TRBJ2-7; D might be TRBD2 (7 bases). Germline V gene data show CDR1 as SGHTA and CDR2 as FQGTGA. The CDR3 loop spans 14 amino acids. CDR3 nucleotide sequence: TGTGCCAGCAGCTTAAACCCAGGGGACTACGTGCAGTACTTC. It codes for CASSLNPGDYVQYF.

This sequence joins TRBV5-1 and TRBJ2-2; TRBD2 agrees at 13 bases. Germline V CDR1 and CDR2: SGHRS, YFSETQ. V gave up 4 bases and J gave up 5 bases; unmatched junction bases: 5. The CDR3 has 16 residues. CDR3 sequence reads: CASSRTSGRNTGELFF. CDR3 nucleotides: TGCGCCAGCAGCAGGACTAGCGGGAGAAATACCGGGGAGCTGTTTTTT.

The rearrangement uses TRBV29-1 and TRBJ1-1; D remains unclear. This CDR3 region has 10 residues. Between the trimmed V and J ends, which lost 2 bases and 11 bases, there was a span of 9 bases. From germline, CDR1 is SQVTM and CDR2 ANQGSEA. Written as DNA, the CDR3 is TGCAGCGTTGAAAGTCCCGGGGCTTTCTTT. Protein: CSVESPGAFF.

This clonotype was seen many times. The CDR3 protein is CASSSGTSGTYEQYF. DNA for the CDR3: TGTGCCAGCAGCTCCGGGACTAGCGGGACCTACGAGCAGTACTTC. V is TRBV7-2 and J is TRBJ2-7; 13 bases agree with TRBD2. The CDR3 is 15 residues long. The germline V gene encodes CDR1 SGHTA and CDR2 FQGNSA. V trimming: 4 bases; J trimming: 2 bases; junction bases outside the gene matches: 2. The whole variable domain, filled in from reference TRBV7-2 and TRBJ2-7, reads GAGVSQSPSNKVTEKGKDVELRCDPISGHTALYWYRQSLGQGLEFLIYFQGNSAPDKSGLPSDRFSAERTGGSVSTLTIQRTQQEDSAVYLCASSSGTSGTYEQYFGPGTRLTVT.

This clonotype was seen repeatedly, ten times or more. The V call is TRBV6-1, the J call TRBJ1-1; D possibly corresponds to TRBD1 (6 bases). Germline assignment: CDR1 MNHNS and CDR2 SASEGT. The CDR3 has 16 amino acids. Between the trimmed V and J ends, which lost 2 bases and 0 bases, there was a span of 13 bases. This CDR3 is CASSEPPAGVNTEAFF. The CDR3 DNA follows: TGTGCCAGCAGTGAACCCCCGGCAGGGGTGAACACTGAAGCTTTCTTT.

This clonotype was counted at least ten times. The CDR3 region is CASSPTSGLVWSYEQYF. As DNA, the CDR3 is TGTGCCAGCTCCCCTACCTCGGGACTAGTTTGGTCCTACGAGCAGTACTTC. V usage is TRBV18 and J usage is TRBJ2-7; the match to TRBD2 covers 8 bases. The CDR3 is 17 residues long. V gave up 6 bases and J gave up 1 base; unmatched junction bases: 14. Germline values: CDR1 KGHSH, CDR2 LQKENI.

In this sample, this clonotype turned up once. This chain joins TRBV20-1 and TRBJ2-3, with TRBD2 as a possible D gene (5 bases). Germline V CDR1 and CDR2: DFQATT, SNEGSKA (reference sequence). The CDR3 extends over 15 amino acids. V was clipped by 3 bases and J by 0 bases, with 13 bases between them. CDR3 in amino acids: CSARGVRDSTDTQYF. CDR3 DNA sequence: TGCAGTGCTAGGGGAGTCAGAGACAGCACAGATACGCAGTATTTT.

This clonotype was seen a handful of times. This sequence joins TRBV3-1 and TRBJ2-5, with D perhaps TRBD1 (5 bases). The CDR3 sequence is 13 residues long. Germline V gene lookup returns CDR1 LGHDT and CDR2 YNNKEL (reference sequence). V lost 7 bases and J 2 bases, leaving 11 bases between the germline ends. CDR3 bases: TGTGCCAGCAACCGACAGTCTCAAGAGACCCAGTACTTC. It encodes CASNRQSQETQYF.

In this sample, this clonotype turned up a few times. The V gene is TRBV6-1, the J gene TRBJ1-2, with D perhaps TRBD1 (5 bases). The CDR3 has 12 residues. Trimming pared 5 bases from V and 7 bases from J, leaving 11 bases between. CDR1 and CDR2 (germline): MNHNS, SASEGT. The CDR3 protein is CASSRRVGGYTF. DNA of the CDR3: TGTGCCAGCAGTCGCAGGGTTGGTGGCTACACCTTC.

This clonotype was seen ten or more times. The CDR3 reads CSVERGDGQPQHF. The DNA of the CDR3 is TGCAGCGTTGAAAGGGGGGACGGTCAGCCCCAGCATTTT. The rearrangement links TRBV29-1 to TRBJ1-5; D possibly corresponds to TRBD1 (6 bases). CDR3 length: 13 amino acids. The germline gives CDR1 SQVTM, CDR2 ANQGSEA. Trimming pared 2 bases from V and 6 bases from J, leaving 11 bases between.

In this sample, this clonotype turned up a few times. This rearrangement joins TRBV30 to TRBJ2-7, with a weak D call TRBD2 (5 bases). This CDR3 comprises 14 residues. The V and J ends lost 2 bases and 0 bases respectively, with 11 bases between them. Germline V gene lookup returns CDR1 GTSNPN and CDR2 SVGIG (reference sequence). The DNA for the CDR3 is TGTGCCTGGAGTTCGTGGGAGAGCTCCTACGAGCAGTACTTC. Encoded protein: CAWSSWESSYEQYF.

The sample holds many counts of this clonotype. V gene TRBV10-3 combines with J gene TRBJ2-3, with TRBD2 matching over 8 bases. Germline assignment: CDR1 ENHRY and CDR2 SYGVKD. This CDR3 spans 17 amino acids. Unmatched junction bases numbered 12, after V lost 6 bases and J lost 1 base. For the CDR3, the DNA is TGTGCCATCAGCCCTGCGGGAGCGGGAGTCGGCACAGATACGCAGTATTTT. Protein: CAISPAGAGVGTDTQYF.

The chain uses TRBV7-9 and TRBJ1-5; D unclear. The V and J ends lost 4 bases and 2 bases respectively, with 12 bases between them. Germline loops: CDR1 SEHNR, CDR2 FQNEAQ (reference sequence). The CDR3 runs 15 residues. The DNA for the CDR3 is TGTGCCAGCAGCTCCGGCCGGGATGGCAATCAGCCCCAGCATTTT. Encoded protein: CASSSGRDGNQPQHF.